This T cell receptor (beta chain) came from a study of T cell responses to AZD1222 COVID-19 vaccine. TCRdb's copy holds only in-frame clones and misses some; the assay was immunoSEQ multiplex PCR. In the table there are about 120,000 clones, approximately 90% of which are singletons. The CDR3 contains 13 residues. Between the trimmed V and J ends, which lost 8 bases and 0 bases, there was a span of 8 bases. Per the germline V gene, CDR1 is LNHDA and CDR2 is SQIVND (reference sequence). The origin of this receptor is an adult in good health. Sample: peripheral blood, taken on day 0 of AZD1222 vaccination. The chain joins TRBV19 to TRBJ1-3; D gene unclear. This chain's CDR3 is CASCRTSGNTIYF. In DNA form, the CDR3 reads TGTGCCAGTTGCAGGACCTCTGGAAACACCATATATTTT.